The clone carrying this T cell receptor beta chain came up a few times. The antigen is not known. Other DNA sequences in the sample encode the same CDR3. Following RNA extraction, reverse transcription yielded cDNA that acted as the sequencing template. Profiling relied on immunoSEQ multiplex PCR, and the TCRdb table lists in-frame clones only, not all of them. This table has about 300,000 clones, roughly 50% appearing once. V lost 5 bases and J lost 0; bases outside the gene matches: 3. The CDR3 has 14 amino acids. In germline, CDR1 is MDHEN, CDR2 SYDVKM. The sample is drawn from a study of CD8+ T cells in alopecia areata. Whole-study context: Patients in the treated group were given tofacitinib by mouth, 5 to 10 mg twice a day.

The study, taken as a whole, reports: Although TCR sharing was seen in mice, sharing across patients was less clear, possibly for HLA-related reasons. Alopecia totalis/universalis scalp especially showed more expanded CD8+ clones than normal scalp.

The treatment was: oral pan-JAK inhibitor, 5-10 mg twice daily. Patients with alopecia areata provided lesional scalp punch biopsies as well as peripheral blood. The rearrangement uses TRBV28 and TRBJ2-7; 8 bases line up with TRBD1. Material: CD4+ T cells sorted from blood, obtained at week 24, from a patient treated with tofacitinib. The sequence was obtained from a human donor with alopecia areata. As DNA, the CDR3 is TGTGCCAGCAGTAGACAGGGGTACTCCTACGAGCAGTACTTC. It yields the protein CASSRQGYSYEQYF.